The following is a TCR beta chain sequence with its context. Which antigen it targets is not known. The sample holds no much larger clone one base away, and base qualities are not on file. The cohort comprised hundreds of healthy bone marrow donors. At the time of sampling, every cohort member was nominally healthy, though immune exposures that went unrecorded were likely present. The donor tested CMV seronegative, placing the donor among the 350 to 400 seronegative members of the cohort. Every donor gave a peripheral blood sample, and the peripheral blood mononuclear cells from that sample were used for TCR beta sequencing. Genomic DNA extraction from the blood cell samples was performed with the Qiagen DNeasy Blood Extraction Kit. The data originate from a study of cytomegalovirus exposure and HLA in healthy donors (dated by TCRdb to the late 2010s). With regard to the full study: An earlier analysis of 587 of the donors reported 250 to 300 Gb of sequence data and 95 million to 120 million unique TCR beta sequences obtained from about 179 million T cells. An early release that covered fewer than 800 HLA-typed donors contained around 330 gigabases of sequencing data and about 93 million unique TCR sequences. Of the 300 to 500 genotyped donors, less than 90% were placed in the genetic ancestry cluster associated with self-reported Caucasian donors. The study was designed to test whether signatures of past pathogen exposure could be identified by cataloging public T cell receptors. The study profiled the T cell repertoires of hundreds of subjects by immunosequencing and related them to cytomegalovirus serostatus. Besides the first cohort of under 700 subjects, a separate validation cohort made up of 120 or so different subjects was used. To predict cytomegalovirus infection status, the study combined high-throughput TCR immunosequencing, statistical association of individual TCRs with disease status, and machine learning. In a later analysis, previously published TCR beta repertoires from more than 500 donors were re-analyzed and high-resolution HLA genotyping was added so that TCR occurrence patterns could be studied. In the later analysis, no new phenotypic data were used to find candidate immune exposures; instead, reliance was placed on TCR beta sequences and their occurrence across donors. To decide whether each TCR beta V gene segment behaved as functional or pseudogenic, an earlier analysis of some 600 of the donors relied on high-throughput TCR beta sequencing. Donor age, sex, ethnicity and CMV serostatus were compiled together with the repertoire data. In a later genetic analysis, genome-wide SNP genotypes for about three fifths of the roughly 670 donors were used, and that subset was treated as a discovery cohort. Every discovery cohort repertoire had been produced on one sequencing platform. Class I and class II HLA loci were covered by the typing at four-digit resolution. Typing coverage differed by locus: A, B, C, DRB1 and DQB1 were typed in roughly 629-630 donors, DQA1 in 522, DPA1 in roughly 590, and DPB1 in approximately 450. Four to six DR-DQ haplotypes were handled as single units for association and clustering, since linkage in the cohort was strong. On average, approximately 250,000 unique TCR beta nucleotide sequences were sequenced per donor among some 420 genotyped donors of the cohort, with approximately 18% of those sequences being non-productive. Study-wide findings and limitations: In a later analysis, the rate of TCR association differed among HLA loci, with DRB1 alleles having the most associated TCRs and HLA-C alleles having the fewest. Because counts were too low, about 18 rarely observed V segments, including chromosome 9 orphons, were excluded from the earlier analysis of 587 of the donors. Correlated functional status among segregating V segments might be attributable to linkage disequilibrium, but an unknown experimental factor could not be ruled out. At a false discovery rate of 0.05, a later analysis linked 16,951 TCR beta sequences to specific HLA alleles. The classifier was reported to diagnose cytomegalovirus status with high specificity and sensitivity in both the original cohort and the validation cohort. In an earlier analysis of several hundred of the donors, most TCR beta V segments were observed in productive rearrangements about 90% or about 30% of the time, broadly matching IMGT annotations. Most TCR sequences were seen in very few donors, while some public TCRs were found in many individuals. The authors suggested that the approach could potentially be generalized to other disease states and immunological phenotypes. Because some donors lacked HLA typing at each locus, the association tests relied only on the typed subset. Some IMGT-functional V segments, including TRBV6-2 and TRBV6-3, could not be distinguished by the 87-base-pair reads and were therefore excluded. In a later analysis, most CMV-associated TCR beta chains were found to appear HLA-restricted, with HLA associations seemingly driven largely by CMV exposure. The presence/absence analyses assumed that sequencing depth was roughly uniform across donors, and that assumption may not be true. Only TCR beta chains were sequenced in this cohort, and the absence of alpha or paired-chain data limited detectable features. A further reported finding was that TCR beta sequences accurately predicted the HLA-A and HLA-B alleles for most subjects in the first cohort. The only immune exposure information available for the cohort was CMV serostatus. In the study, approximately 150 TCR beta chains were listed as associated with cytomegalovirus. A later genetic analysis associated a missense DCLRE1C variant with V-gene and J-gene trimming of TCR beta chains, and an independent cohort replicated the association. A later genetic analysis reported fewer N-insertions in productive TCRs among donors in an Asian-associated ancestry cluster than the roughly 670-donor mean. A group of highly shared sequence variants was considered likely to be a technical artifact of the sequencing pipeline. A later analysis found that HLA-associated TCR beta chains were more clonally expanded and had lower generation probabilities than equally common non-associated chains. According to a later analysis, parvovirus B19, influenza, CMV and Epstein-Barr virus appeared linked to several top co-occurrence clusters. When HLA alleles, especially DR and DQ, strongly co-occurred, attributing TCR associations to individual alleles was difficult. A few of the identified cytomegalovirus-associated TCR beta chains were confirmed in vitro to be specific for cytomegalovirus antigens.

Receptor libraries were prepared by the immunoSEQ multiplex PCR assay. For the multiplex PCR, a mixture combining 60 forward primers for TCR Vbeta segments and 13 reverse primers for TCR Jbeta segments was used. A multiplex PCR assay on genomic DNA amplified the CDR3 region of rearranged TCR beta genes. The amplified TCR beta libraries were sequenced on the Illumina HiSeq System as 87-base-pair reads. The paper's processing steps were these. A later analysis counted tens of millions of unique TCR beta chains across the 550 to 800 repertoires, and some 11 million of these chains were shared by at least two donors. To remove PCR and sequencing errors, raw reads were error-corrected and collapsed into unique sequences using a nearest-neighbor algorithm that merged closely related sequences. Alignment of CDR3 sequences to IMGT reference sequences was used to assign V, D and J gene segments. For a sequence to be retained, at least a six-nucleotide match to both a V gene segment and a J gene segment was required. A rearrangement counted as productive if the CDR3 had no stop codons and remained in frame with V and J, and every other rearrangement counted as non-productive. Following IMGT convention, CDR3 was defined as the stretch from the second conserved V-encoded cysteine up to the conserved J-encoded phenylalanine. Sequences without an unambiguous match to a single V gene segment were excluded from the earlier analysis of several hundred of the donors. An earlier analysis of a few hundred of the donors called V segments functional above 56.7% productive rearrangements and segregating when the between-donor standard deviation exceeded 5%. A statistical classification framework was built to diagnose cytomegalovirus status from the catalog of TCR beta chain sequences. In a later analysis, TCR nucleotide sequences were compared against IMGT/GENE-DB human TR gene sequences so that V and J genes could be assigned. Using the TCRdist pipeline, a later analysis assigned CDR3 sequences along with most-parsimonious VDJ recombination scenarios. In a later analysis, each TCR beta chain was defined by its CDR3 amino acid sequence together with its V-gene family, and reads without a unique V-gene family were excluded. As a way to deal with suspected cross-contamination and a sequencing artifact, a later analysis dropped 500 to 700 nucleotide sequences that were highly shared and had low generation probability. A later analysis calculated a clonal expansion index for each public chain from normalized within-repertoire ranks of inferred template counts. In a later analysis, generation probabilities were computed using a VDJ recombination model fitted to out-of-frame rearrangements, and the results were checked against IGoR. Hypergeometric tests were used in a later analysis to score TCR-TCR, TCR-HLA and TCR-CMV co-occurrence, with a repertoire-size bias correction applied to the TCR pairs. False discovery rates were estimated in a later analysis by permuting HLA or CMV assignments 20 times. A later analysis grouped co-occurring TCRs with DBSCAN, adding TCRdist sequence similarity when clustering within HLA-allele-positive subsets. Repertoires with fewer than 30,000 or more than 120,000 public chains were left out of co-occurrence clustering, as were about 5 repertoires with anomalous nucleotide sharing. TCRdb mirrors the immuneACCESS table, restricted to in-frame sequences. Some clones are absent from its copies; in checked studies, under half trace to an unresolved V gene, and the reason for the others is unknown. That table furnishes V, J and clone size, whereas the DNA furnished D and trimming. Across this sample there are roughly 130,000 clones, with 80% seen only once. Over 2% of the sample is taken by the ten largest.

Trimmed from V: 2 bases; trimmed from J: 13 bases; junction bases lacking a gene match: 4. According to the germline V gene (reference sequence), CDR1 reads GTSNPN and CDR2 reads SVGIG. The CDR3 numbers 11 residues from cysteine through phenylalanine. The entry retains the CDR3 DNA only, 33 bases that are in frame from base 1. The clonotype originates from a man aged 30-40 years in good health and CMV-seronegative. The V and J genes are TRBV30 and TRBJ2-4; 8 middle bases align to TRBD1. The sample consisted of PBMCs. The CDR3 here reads CAWSLTGAQYF. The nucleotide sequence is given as TGTGCCTGGAGTCTGACAGGGGCGCAGTACTTC.